This T cell receptor (beta chain) was retrieved from a study of shared clonotypes between healthy human individuals. General study findings and limits: Sampling used blood alone; tissue repertoires probably differ.

In the case of this clone: Its antigen is as yet unknown.

The J segment lost 5 bases and the V segment lost 4 bases, leaving 2 bases of the junction unmatched. Germline CDR1 is MNHEY and CDR2 is SVGAGI. The CDR3 contains 13 residues. As originally analysed: There were no quality scores in the junction-only immunoSEQ sequences, so filtering differed. The repertoire was sequenced with immunoSEQ multiplex PCR; TCRdb's copy has only in-frame clones and lacks some. That table gives V, J and clone size, and the DNA gave D and trimming. The sample contains approximately 470,000 clones, more than 75% of which appear only once. All donors qualified as healthy HIV-negative adults and had experienced no recent acute infections or vaccinations. The donors, all of them Caucasian adults, lived in Nashville, Tennessee.

This sequence was found in a woman between 40 and 55 years old in good health. Some clones in this sample may be carry-over from other donors' samples. V and J are TRBV6-5 and TRBJ1-5; 7 nucleotides match TRBD1. Sequenced: PBMCs. In DNA, the CDR3 is TGTGCCAGCAGTTGGCAGGGGGATCAGCCCCAGCATTTT. It yields the protein CASSWQGDQPQHF.